The sequence of this TCR beta chain was determined in a study of blood T cell repertoires in COVID-19. At the level of the study: T cells, B-cell-depleted T cells, or PBMCs provided the cDNA or gDNA that served as material.

Seattle-derived patients entered the study during active infection and were followed longitudinally. Authors' analysis steps: By means of reference gene primer amplification, nucleated cell counts were estimated. Profiled with immunoSEQ multiplex PCR; TCRdb holds only in-frame clones, not every one. V, J and clone size were drawn from that table, and D and trimming were deduced from the DNA. The sample consists of roughly 130,000 clones, 80% to 85% of them appearing once. With respect to this clone: Distinct nucleotide sequences in the sample also encode this CDR3.

CDR3 length: 14 residues. V gave up 4 bases and J gave up 1 base, with 10 bases separating them. Germline CDR1 SNHLY, CDR2 FYNNEI. What was sequenced was peripheral blood. This chain connects TRBV2 to TRBJ2-5; D is ambiguous. The TCR sequence derives from a man aged 30 to 39 with COVID-19, enrolled during active disease. CDR3 amino acids: CASSAISFQETQYF. CDR3 coding DNA: TGTGCCAGCAGTGCGATCAGTTTCCAAGAGACCCAGTACTTC.